The 12 T cell receptor beta chains below all came from one sample that was sequenced in a study of siplizumab effects on memory and regulatory T cells. Sequencing used immunoSEQ multiplex PCR; TCRdb keeps in-frame clones, though not all of them. The sample has roughly 70,000 clones, 85% to 95% seen once. The sequenced sample was CD8+ T cells sorted from blood. These receptors were taken from a human donor in good health.

The chain joins TRBV19 to TRBJ2-7; 11 bases map to TRBD1. In germline, CDR1 is LNHDA, CDR2 SQIVND (reference sequence). J was trimmed by 6 bases and V by 5 bases; bases with no gene match: 9. CDR3 length: 15 residues. CDR3 in amino acids: CASSPGTGGVSEQYF. As DNA, the CDR3 is TGTGCCAGTAGTCCCGGGACAGGGGGTGTTAGCGAGCAGTACTTC.

The rearrangement uses TRBV27 and TRBJ2-1; D gene unclear. CDR1 and CDR2 (germline): MNHEY, SMNVEV (reference sequence). Between the trimmed V and J ends, which lost 6 bases and 6 bases, there was a span of 9 bases. This CDR3 is 12 amino acids long. CDR3 DNA sequence: TGTGCCAGCAGAGCGTCCCTCAATGAGCAGTTCTTC. It codes for CASRASLNEQFF.

This chain links TRBV19 with TRBJ1-2; D not certain. CDR1 is LNHDA, CDR2 SQIVND, per germline (reference sequence). This CDR3 has 13 residues. V was shortened by 6 bases and J by 4 bases, with 12 bases between the two germline ends. This CDR3 is CASRPGPFYGYTF. For the CDR3, the DNA is TGTGCCAGTAGGCCGGGTCCGTTCTATGGCTACACCTTC. Combining the CDR3 with reference TRBV19 and TRBJ1-2 gives the whole variable domain DGGITQSPKYLFRKEGQNVTLSCEQNLNHDAMYWYRQDPGQGLRLIYYSQIVNDFQKGDIAEGYSVSREKKESFPLTVTSAQKNPTAFYLCASRPGPFYGYTFGSGTRLTVV.

The genes are TRBV27 and TRBJ2-7; TRBD1 matches at 7 bases. Losses at the gene ends were 0 bases for V and 7 bases for J; bases not matched to a gene: 12. Per the germline V gene, CDR1 is MNHEY and CDR2 is SMNVEV (reference sequence). CDR3 size: 16 residues. The CDR3 here is CASSLSGGAGLGEQYF. The CDR3, as DNA: TGTGCCAGCAGTTTATCAGGGGGCGCGGGTTTAGGTGAGCAGTACTTC.

The V gene is TRBV29-1, the J gene TRBJ2-3, with 8 bases matching TRBD2. V lost 0 bases, J lost 2 bases, and 10 bases stayed unmatched. The V gene's germline CDR1 is SQVTM and CDR2 ANQGSEA. The CDR3 has 17 amino acids. In nucleotides, the CDR3 is TGCAGCGTTGAAGATCCCGGACTAGCCTCGAACACAGATACGCAGTATTTT. This sequence encodes CSVEDPGLASNTDTQYF.

This chain joins TRBV6-5 and TRBJ2-3, with a weak D call TRBD2 (5 bases). V shed 0 bases and J shed 6 bases, with 13 bases lying between them. The CDR3 has 15 amino acids. Per the germline V gene, CDR1 is MNHEY and CDR2 is SVGAGI. The CDR3 reads CASSYSRGYVDTQYF. DNA of the CDR3: TGTGCCAGCAGTTACTCGAGAGGGTATGTGGATACGCAGTATTTT.

The chain joins TRBV5-1 to TRBJ1-1; 9 nucleotides line up with TRBD1. The germline gives CDR1 SGHRS, CDR2 YFSETQ. The CDR3 extends over 15 amino acids. Trimming took 2 bases from V and 2 from J; bases not matched to a gene: 4. The CDR3 DNA is TGCGCCAGCAGCTTTACGACAGGGGGAAACACTGAAGCTTTCTTT. Amino acid sequence: CASSFTTGGNTEAFF. The complete variable domain, with remaining parts taken from reference TRBV5-1 and TRBJ1-1, reads KAGVTQTPRYLIKTRGQQVTLSCSPISGHRSVSWYQQTPGQGLQFLFEYFSETQRNKGNFPGRFSGRQFSNSRSEMNVSTLELGDSALYLCASSFTTGGNTEAFFGQGTRLTVV.

This clone is a singleton in its sample. This rearrangement joins TRBV27 to TRBJ2-1; the D call may be TRBD1 or TRBD2 (5 bases each). This CDR3 is 17 amino acids long. The germline CDR1 and CDR2 sequences are MNHEY and SMNVEV (reference sequence). Trimming stripped 2 bases from V and 8 bases from J, with 22 bases between. The CDR3 nucleotides read TGTGCCAGCAGTTTAGGGGGATTACACCACCTAGGGGATGAGCAGTTCTTC. Protein: CASSLGGLHHLGDEQFF.

This chain joins TRBV4-1 and TRBJ2-1; TRBD2 aligns across 10 bases. The length of the CDR3 is 16 residues. V shed 1 base and J 4 bases; nucleotides not matched to a gene: 4. Germline CDR1 is MGHRA and CDR2 is YSYEKL. The CDR3 DNA follows: TGCGCCAGCAGCCAAGCCGGGACTAGCGCTTACAATGAGCAGTTCTTC. The encoded protein is CASSQAGTSAYNEQFF.

Remarks on this clone: The conserved phenylalanine or tryptophan normally closing the CDR3 is absent here, so this likely arose from a read error. The DNA is left out, because the CDR3 cannot be placed on it with certainty; the CDR3 is given as TCRdb lists it. CDR3 sequence reads: CASTRRKHL. The V gene is TRBV6-4, the J gene TRBJ1-2. Including both end residues, the CDR3 is 9 amino acids long. Germline values: CDR1 MRHNA, CDR2 SNTAGT.

The rearrangement links TRBV2 to TRBJ1-1, with D unclear. The CDR3 has 12 residues. Trimming took off 6 bases at V and 0 bases at J, with 5 bases between the two ends. Germline V gene lookup returns CDR1 SNHLY and CDR2 FYNNEI. In DNA, the CDR3 is TGTGCCAGCAGGACCATGAACACTGAAGCTTTCTTT. Translating gives CASRTMNTEAFF.

Here the CDR3 DNA reads TGTGCCAGCAGCTCAAGATCAGCTAGCAATCAGCCCCAGCATTTT. Residues: CASSSRSASNQPQHF. J is TRBJ1-5 and V is TRBV5-8; D is uncertain. Between the trimmed V and J ends, which lost 3 bases and 0 bases, there was a span of 10 bases. The CDR3 length is 15 residues. Germline loops: CDR1 SGHTS, CDR2 YDEGEE.